The entry below gives a single TCR beta chain sequence along with its context. These data are taken from a study of T cell responses to AZD1222 COVID-19 vaccine. TCRdb keeps only in-frame clones here, not all; method: immunoSEQ multiplex PCR. The sample lists 95,000 to 150,000 clones, more than 75% seen once, with around 1.2% in the top ten. The CDR3 totals 15 residues. Trimming took 0 bases from V and 1 from J, leaving 10 bases between them. In germline, CDR1 is SGHTA, CDR2 FQGNSA. The source material was peripheral blood, sampled on day 0 of AZD1222 vaccination. The chain is built from TRBV7-2 and TRBJ2-7; perhaps TRBD2 as D (6 bases). The TCR comes from an adult in good health. In DNA, the CDR3 is TGTGCCAGCAGCTTAGCGCGGGGAAATTCCTACGAGCAGTACTTC. Translating gives CASSLARGNSYEQYF.